The rows below give T cell receptor beta chains drawn from one sample of a study of CD8 T cells in Susac syndrome. Each CDR3 protein gets one entry after TCRdb re-called the immunoSEQ multiplex PCR reads with MiXCR. The repertoire consists of 150,000 to 200,000 distinct CDR3 sequences, with approximately 96% occurring once and the leading ten covering around 0.14%. Sample: CD4+ T cells from PBMCs. All receptors derive from a human donor in good health. Both conserved end residues are part of each CDR3. The D gene is left open where the match is weak. Rows give clone size only sometimes, using once, few, many, or a class for an expanded clone.

>TRBD1|NA|TRBV18|TRBJ2-2
CASSPPGQTNTGELFF
TGTGCCAGCTCACCACCGGGACAGACGAACACCGGGGAGCTGTTTTTT
>TRBD1|NA|TRBV23-1|TRBJ2-7
CASSQFLYVNRDRNTYEQYF
TGCGCCAGCAGTCAATTCCTCTACGTTAACCGGGACAGGAACACCTACGAGCAGTACTTC
>NA|NA|TRBV19|TRBJ2-6
CASISSGGTDYSGANVLTF
TGTGCCAGTATCTCCTCAGGGGGGACAGATTACTCTGGGGCCAACGTCCTGACTTTC
>NA|once|TRBV2|TRBJ1-1
CASSADRRGNTEAFF
TGTGCCAGCAGTGCCGACAGGCGGGGGAACACTGAAGCTTTCTTT
>TRBD2|NA|TRBV9|TRBJ2-1
CASSVAPGPGGEQFF
TGTGCCAGCAGCGTAGCCCCCGGCCCGGGAGGAGAGCAGTTCTTC
>TRBD2|NA|TRBV7-2|TRBJ2-1
CASRLAGGPQEQFF
TGTGCCAGCAGGCTAGCGGGGGGGCCCCAGGAGCAGTTCTTC
>NA|NA|TRBV4-2|TRBJ1-5
CASSLNVRDQPQHF
TGTGCCAGCAGCCTCAACGTTAGGGATCAGCCCCAGCATTTT
>NA|NA|TRBV28|TRBJ2-7
CASSLSARQQYF
TGTGCCAGCAGTTTATCCGCACGCCAGCAGTACTTC
>NA|NA|TRBV6-1|TRBJ2-3
CASRPPIRTDTQYF
TGTGCCAGCAGGCCGCCGATACGCACAGATACGCAGTATTTT
>NA|NA|TRBV7-2|TRBJ2-1
CASSSQISTEQFF
TGTGCCAGCAGCTCTCAGATCTCGACGGAGCAGTTCTTC
>NA|NA|TRBV3-1|TRBJ2-5
CASSQDTQSQETQYF
TGTGCCAGCAGCCAAGATACCCAGAGTCAAGAGACCCAGTACTTC
>NA|NA|TRBV19|TRBJ2-1
CASSINRGETGFF
TGTGCCAGTAGTATAAATAGAGGGGAGACGGGGTTCTTC
>NA|NA|TRBV23-1|TRBJ1-1
CASTSGGVSTEAFF
TGCGCCAGCACCTCGGGCGGGGTTAGTACTGAAGCTTTCTTT
>NA|NA|TRBV3-1|TRBJ2-4
CASSQALGERNIQYF
TGTGCCAGCAGCCAAGCCCTGGGTGAGAGAAACATTCAGTACTTC
>TRBD1|NA|TRBV28|TRBJ2-5
CASSLTGVEGQETQYF
TGTGCCAGCAGTTTAACAGGGGTGGAAGGCCAAGAGACCCAGTACTTC
>TRBD1|NA|TRBV5-1|TRBJ1-4
CASSSRDSVATNEKLFF
TGCGCCAGCAGCTCGAGGGACAGCGTCGCAACTAATGAAAAACTGTTTTTT
>NA|once|TRBV20-1|TRBJ2-1
CSASQGGDNEQFF
TGCAGTGCTTCACAGGGGGGGGACAATGAGCAGTTCTTC
>NA|NA|TRBV9|TRBJ2-7
CASSGGPSYEQYF
TGTGCCAGCAGCGGGGGGCCCTCCTACGAGCAGTACTTC
>NA|NA|TRBV20-1|TRBJ2-7
CSARAGVQREQYF
TGCAGTGCTAGAGCAGGAGTGCAGAGGGAGCAGTACTTC
>NA|NA|TRBV25-1|TRBJ1-2
CASSEYVRGSYTF
TGTGCCAGCAGTGAATATGTACGGGGAAGCTACACCTTC